This TCR beta chain was profiled in a study of CD8 T cells in ankylosing spondylitis. Findings and limits, study-wide: What seemed typical of ankylosing spondylitis blood was a TCR beta motif built from about 8 highly homologous variants. Earlier studies detected some motif variants in reactive arthritis synovial fluid and blood. According to the report, clones linked to the disease were significantly enriched in matched synovial fluid samples taken from ankylosing spondylitis patients.

CDR1 is SQVTM, CDR2 ANQGSEA, per germline. This CDR3 comprises 14 residues. Trimming removed 2 bases at V and 5 bases at J, with 15 bases between. This clonotype was counted between two and nine times. Its specificity is unknown. It was by quantitative 5'-RACE with molecular barcodes that TCR beta libraries were made. TCRdb recomputed calls from the 5' RACE reads with MiXCR, one row per CDR3 protein. The data hold approximately 340,000 distinct CDR3 sequences, with over 12% observed a single time. Sequenced: blood, either unsorted or a sorted T cell fraction (not recorded which). The chain has TRBV29-1 and TRBJ1-1; D possibly corresponds to TRBD1 (6 bases). The TCR was taken from a male donor with ankylosing spondylitis or in good health (not recorded which). DNA of the CDR3: TGCAGCGTTGAACGGGACCCAGGGGCGACTGAAGCTTTCTTT. This sequence encodes CSVERDPGATEAFF.